This is a list of T cell receptor beta chains from one sample in a study of blood T cell repertoires in COVID-19. Profiled with immunoSEQ multiplex PCR; TCRdb holds only in-frame clones, not every one. The repertoire holds around 150,000 clones, around 82% seen once, with 11% in the top ten. The sequencing input was peripheral blood. These receptors were taken from a man between 60 and 70 years old with active or convalescent COVID-19. Each CDR3 is given with its conserved first and last residue. A D gene is named only where the DNA matches it firmly. Some rows have no size entry. The others give once, few or many, or a class for an expanded clone.

cdr3_nt	cdr3_aa	d_call	clone_size	j_call	v_call
TGCGCCAGCAGCCAAGATCGGGGTAACAGTCAGCCCCAGCATTTT	CASSQDRGNSQPQHF	NA	few	TRBJ1-5	TRBV4-1
TGTGCCAGCAGCATAGCGGGAGACTCCTACGAGCAGTACTTC	CASSIAGDSYEQYF	TRBD2	NA	TRBJ2-7	TRBV6-6
TGTGCCAGCAGTGAAGGCCCTCTTGGGCATACGCAGTATTTT	CASSEGPLGHTQYF	NA	NA	TRBJ2-3	TRBV9
TGTGCCAGTAGTGAGGAGATCAGATCTCCAGATACGCAGTATTTT	CASSEEIRSPDTQYF	NA	few	TRBJ2-3	TRBV19
TGTGCCAGCTCGGCTGGACTAGCGGGAGTCGAGCAGTACTTC	CASSAGLAGVEQYF	TRBD2	NA	TRBJ2-7	TRBV18
TGTGCCAGCTCACCACGGGCGGGGCGAGAGACCCAGTACTTC	CASSPRAGRETQYF	NA	once	TRBJ2-5	TRBV18
TGTGCCAGCAGCTCAGGGGGCACCAGGGATAATGAAAAACTGTTTTTT	CASSSGGTRDNEKLFF	TRBD1	NA	TRBJ1-4	TRBV7-9
TGCGCCAGCAGCCACGGGGTGGGTAGCGGGAGAAAATGGGAGACCCAGTACTTC	CASSHGVGSGRKWETQYF	TRBD2	NA	TRBJ2-5	TRBV4-1
TGTGCCAGCAGCCAAGATAGCGTAGTCGAGACCCAGTACTTC	CASSQDSVVETQYF	NA	NA	TRBJ2-5	TRBV3-1/TRBV3-2
TGCGCCAGCAGCCAAGTCGGAGGGGGGGCATTTGGCGGGGAGCTGTTTTTT	CASSQVGGGAFGGELFF	NA	NA	TRBJ2-2	TRBV4-1
TGCGCCAGCAGCTTGGGCACATTAGCGGGCTACAATGAGCAGTTCTTC	CASSLGTLAGYNEQFF	TRBD2	NA	TRBJ2-1	TRBV5-1
TGTGCCACCAGGGGACAGATCAACACTGAAGCTTTCTTT	CATRGQINTEAFF	TRBD1	NA	TRBJ1-1	TRBV24-1
TGTGCCAGTAGCACACTAGCGGTAAATACCTACAATGAGCAGTTCTTC	CASSTLAVNTYNEQFF	TRBD2	NA	TRBJ2-1	TRBV19
TGTGCCAGCAGTTTACCGGGAAGTGAGCCCCAGCATTTT	CASSLPGSEPQHF	NA	NA	TRBJ1-5	TRBV12-3/TRBV12-4
TGTGCCAGCAGTTATATGCAGGGTACCTACGAGCAGTACTTC	CASSYMQGTYEQYF	NA	NA	TRBJ2-7	TRBV6-6
TGTGCCAGCAGCTTAAATTCACAGGGGAATAATTCACCCCTCCACTTT	CASSLNSQGNNSPLHF	TRBD1	NA	TRBJ1-6	TRBV7-2
TGTGCCAGTAGTATGCTCGGCAGGGACTACGAGCAGTACTTC	CASSMLGRDYEQYF	NA	many	TRBJ2-7	TRBV19
TGTGCCAGCAGCCGGACAGTTTTTCTGAACACTGAAGCTTTCTTT	CASSRTVFLNTEAFF	NA	NA	TRBJ1-1	TRBV6-5